The next 25 T cell receptor beta chains were all read from a single sample in a study of blood T cell repertoires in COVID-19. Assay: immunoSEQ multiplex PCR; the TCRdb copy retains only in-frame clones and omits some. The sample has some 150,000 clones, roughly 90% seen once; the top ten hold roughly 2.1%. Sequenced input: peripheral blood. The receptors here all came from a human donor in a cohort sampled during active COVID-19.

The sample holds a few counts of this clone. The V and J genes are TRBV4-1 and TRBJ2-7; D remains unclear. This CDR3 is 13 amino acids long. Germline values: CDR1 MGHRA, CDR2 YSYEKL. The ends were cut back, 1 base at V and 0 bases at J, with 4 bases in the middle. The chain's CDR3 is CASSQGYSYEQYF. In DNA, the CDR3 is TGCGCCAGCAGCCAAGGTTACTCCTACGAGCAGTACTTC.

The chain has TRBV7-3 and TRBJ2-3, with a tentative D call TRBD1 (6 bases). CDR3 length: 13 amino acids. Trimming removed 5 bases at V and 4 bases at J, with 10 bases between. Germline CDR1 SGHTA, CDR2 FQGTGA. The DNA for the CDR3 is TGTGCCAGCAGCCCCCAGGGGTCAGATACGCAGTATTTT. As protein: CASSPQGSDTQYF. Supplemented by reference TRBV7-3 and TRBJ2-3, the full variable domain reads GAGVSQTPSNKVTEKGKYVELRCDPISGHTALYWYRQSLGQGPEFLIYFQGTGAADDSGLPNDRFFAVRPEGSVSTLKIQRTERGDSAVYLCASSPQGSDTQYFGPGTRLTVL.

This clone was counted a single time. The chain carries TRBV5-5 and TRBJ2-7; no clear D gene. The CDR3 is 11 residues long. V lost 2 bases and J lost 5, with 5 bases in between. Per the germline V gene, CDR1 is SGHKS and CDR2 is YYEKEE (reference sequence). CDR3 nucleotides: TGTGCCAGCAGCTTCGCTAACGAGCAGTACTTC. Translation gives CASSFANEQYF.

CDR3 nucleotide sequence: TGTGCCAGCAGCGCTACGGGACAGCCCTACGAGCAGTACTTC. Translating gives CASSATGQPYEQYF. This chain links TRBV9 with TRBJ2-7, with 7 bases lining up with TRBD1. The V gene's germline CDR1 is SGDLS and CDR2 YYNGEE. The CDR3 is 14 amino acids. The V segment lost 3 bases and the J segment 2 bases; nucleotides outside the gene matches: 5.

V is TRBV5-4 and J is TRBJ2-3; 7 bases match TRBD2. CDR1 is SGHNT and CDR2 is YYREEE in the germline V gene (reference sequence). This CDR3 is built from 15 residues. The V gene end was trimmed by 5 bases and the J gene end by 1 base; junction bases not matched to a gene: 7. CDR3 region: CASRGIRGGTDTQYF. DNA for the CDR3: TGTGCCAGCAGGGGAATCCGGGGGGGCACAGATACGCAGTATTTT.

The chain recombines TRBV7-8 with TRBJ1-1; D remains unclear. The germline V gene has CDR1 SGHVS and CDR2 FQNEAQ. V lost 1 base to trimming and J lost 2 bases, with 14 bases between them. This CDR3 comprises 16 residues. The CDR3 DNA is TGTGCCAGCAGCTTAGTATCTATTCGAAGAAACACTGAAGCTTTCTTT. Its translation: CASSLVSIRRNTEAFF.

The gene calls are TRBV7-2 and TRBJ2-4; TRBD1 aligns across 7 bases. The CDR3 covers 16 residues. Germline-derived CDR1 and CDR2 are SGHTA and FQGNSA. V shed 3 bases, J shed 0 bases, and the junction held 5 bases outside the gene matches. CDR3 sequence (DNA): TGTGCCAGCAGCTTGAGGGGGCTCGTAGCCAAAAACATTCAGTACTTC. Translating it yields CASSLRGLVAKNIQYF.

Ten or more counts support this clone. The V and J genes are TRBV21-1 and TRBJ1-2. TRBV21-1 is labeled a pseudogene. This CDR3 has 16 residues. The CDR3 nucleotides are TGTGCCAGCAGCACCCCCGGGGGGGCGTCCCGTTATGGCTACACCTTC. Its translation: CASSTPGGASRYGYTF.

The rearrangement joins TRBV30 to TRBJ2-2; 10 bases fit TRBD2. The CDR3 has 18 residues. V shed 0 bases, J shed 4 bases, and the junction held 11 bases outside the gene matches. In germline, CDR1 is GTSNPN, CDR2 SVGIG (reference sequence). CDR3: CAWSVRKSGRVSTGELFF. Here the CDR3 DNA reads TGTGCCTGGAGTGTACGGAAGAGCGGGAGGGTTTCCACCGGGGAGCTGTTTTTT.

J is TRBJ2-7 and V is TRBV9; 8 nucleotides match TRBD2. Germline-derived CDR1 and CDR2 are SGDLS and YYNGEE. V was clipped by 2 bases and J by 4 bases; unmatched bases: 8. The CDR3 loop spans 15 amino acids. CDR3 nucleotides: TGTGCCAGCAGCGTCGGGGGCGGGAGGTCTTACGAGCAGTACTTC. This sequence encodes CASSVGGGRSYEQYF.

The chain has TRBV6-2 or TRBV6-3 and TRBJ2-7; 8 positions match TRBD2. The CDR3 is 15 amino acids. The germline V gene has CDR1 MNHEY and CDR2 SVGEGT. With 0 bases clipped from V and 3 bases from J, the junction kept 4 bases outside the gene matches. The CDR3, as DNA: TGTGCCAGCAGTTACTCGGGACTAGTCCTCTACGAGCAGTACTTC. Translating it yields CASSYSGLVLYEQYF.

The J gene is TRBJ1-2, the V gene TRBV29-1; the D is unclear. The germline V and J ends were trimmed by 4 bases and 5 bases, with 20 bases remaining between them. The CDR3 consists of 15 residues. The germline V gene has CDR1 SQVTM and CDR2 ANQGSEA. The CDR3 coding sequence is TGCAGCGTTGGTTTACAGACTAAAATAAGTTATGGCTACACCTTC. This sequence encodes CSVGLQTKISYGYTF.

This rearrangement joins TRBV4-2 to TRBJ2-1; no clear D gene. V was shortened by 2 bases and J by 12 bases, with 17 bases between the two germline ends. The CDR3 extends over 14 amino acids. The germline V gene encodes CDR1 LGHNA and CDR2 YNFKEQ. This CDR3 reads CASSQISLPLMQFF. CDR3 DNA: TGTGCCAGCAGCCAAATAAGCTTGCCCTTGATGCAGTTCTTC.

This chain links TRBV7-2 with TRBJ2-3; 9 bases agree with TRBD1. Trimming took 1 base from V and 2 from J; bases not matched to a gene: 1. Germline V gives CDR1 SGHTA, CDR2 FQGNSA. This CDR3 has 15 amino acids. This CDR3 is CASSLGTGATDTQYF. CDR3 bases: TGTGCCAGCAGCTTAGGGACAGGGGCCACAGATACGCAGTATTTT. Supplemented by reference TRBV7-2 and TRBJ2-3, the full variable domain reads GAGVSQSPSNKVTEKGKDVELRCDPISGHTALYWYRQSLGQGLEFLIYFQGNSAPDKSGLPSDRFSAERTGGSVSTLTIQRTQQEDSAVYLCASSLGTGATDTQYFGPGTRLTVL.

The CDR3 here is CASSQEEGAGELFF. In DNA, the CDR3 is TGCGCCAGCAGCCAAGAGGAAGGGGCCGGGGAGCTGTTTTTT. The V gene is TRBV4-3, the J gene TRBJ2-2, with D perhaps TRBD1 (5 bases). From germline, CDR1 is LGHNA and CDR2 YSLEER. CDR3 length: 14 residues. V was clipped by 0 bases and J by 6 bases, with 8 bases between them.

The CDR3 sequence: CASNEAGELFF. Written as DNA, the CDR3 is TGTGCCAGCAACGAGGCCGGGGAGCTGTTTTTT. The chain couples TRBV2 to TRBJ2-2; D gene uncertain. This CDR3 spans 11 amino acids. Germline CDR1 is SNHLY and CDR2 is FYNNEI. Trimming removed 7 bases at V and 6 bases at J, with 6 bases between.

V usage is TRBV3-1 (or the pseudogene TRBV3-2) and J usage is TRBJ2-2; D unresolved. This CDR3 is 15 amino acids long. V lost 1 base and J 4 bases, leaving 10 bases between the germline ends. CDR1 is LGHDT and CDR2 is YNNKEL in the germline V gene (reference sequence). The CDR3 DNA reads as TGTGCCAGCAGCCAAGTGGCTAGAGGCACCGGGGAGCTGTTTTTT. Encoded protein: CASSQVARGTGELFF.

Written as DNA, the CDR3 is TGTGCCAGCAGCCCACCGGGACTCTCCTACAATGAGCAGTTCTTC. This gives the protein CASSPPGLSYNEQFF. The chain has TRBV9 and TRBJ2-1; D may be TRBD2 (6 bases). CDR3 length: 15 amino acids. Trimming took 4 bases from V and 0 from J, leaving 11 bases between them. Germline lookup yields CDR1 SGDLS and CDR2 YYNGEE.

This sequence joins TRBV4-2 and TRBJ1-5; D unresolved. V shed 0 bases and J shed 5 bases, with 5 bases lying between them. Germline V gene sequence: CDR1 LGHNA, CDR2 YNFKEQ. CDR3 length equals 13 residues. The CDR3 DNA reads as TGTGCCAGCAGCCAAGATCGGGATCAGCCCCAGCATTTT. Its protein product is CASSQDRDQPQHF.

This chain joins TRBV19 and TRBJ2-5; 11 nucleotides line up with TRBD2. The junction had 6 bases not matched to a gene; V was cut back by 3 bases and J by 3 bases. CDR3 size: 16 residues. Germline V gene data show CDR1 as LNHDA and CDR2 as SQIVND (reference sequence). The CDR3 DNA sequence: TGTGCCAGTAGTATTAGTAGCGGGGGGGCGGAAGAGACCCAGTACTTC. Translated: CASSISSGGAEETQYF.

Comment on this clone: This CDR3 is also generated by other DNA sequences in the sample. Here the CDR3 reads CASSMGQHNQPQHF. Here the CDR3 DNA reads TGTGCCAGTAGTATGGGACAGCATAATCAGCCCCAGCATTTT. The chain combines TRBV19 with TRBJ1-5, with TRBD1 matching over 7 bases. V dropped 3 bases and J dropped 4; count of bases not matched to a gene: 3. The CDR3 runs 14 residues. The germline gives CDR1 LNHDA, CDR2 SQIVND (reference sequence).

The chain employs TRBV6-5 and TRBJ2-7, with TRBD2 matching over 14 bases. The V segment lost 6 bases and the J segment 2 bases; nucleotides outside the gene matches: 0. In germline, CDR1 is MNHEY, CDR2 SVGAGI. The CDR3 runs to 14 residues. Written as DNA, the CDR3 is TGTGCCAGCAGGACTAGCGGGGGGGCCTACGAGCAGTACTTC. This gives the protein CASRTSGGAYEQYF.

The V call is TRBV21-1, the J call TRBJ2-4; TRBD2, the D gene given by the table, was not confirmed from the DNA. TRBV21-1 corresponds to a pseudogene. The CDR3 extends over 17 amino acids. The CDR3 DNA sequence: TGTGCCAGCAGCTGGACTAGCGGTAGACTAGCCAAAAACATTCAGTACTTC. Translated, it gives CASSWTSGRLAKNIQYF.

The chain employs TRBV5-5 and TRBJ2-5; 8 nucleotides align to TRBD1. The CDR3 is 14 amino acids. Losses at the gene ends were 4 bases for V and 5 bases for J; bases not matched to a gene: 7. Germline loops: CDR1 SGHKS, CDR2 YYEKEE (reference sequence). This CDR3 is CASSTPGGMETQYF. The CDR3 DNA sequence: TGTGCCAGCAGCACTCCAGGGGGCATGGAGACCCAGTACTTC.

V and J are TRBV18 and TRBJ1-1; D is undetermined. Trimming took 6 bases from V and 1 from J, leaving 15 bases between them. The length of the CDR3 is 15 residues. CDR1 KGHSH and CDR2 LQKENI come from the germline V gene. The CDR3 region is CASSSGLEPNTEAFF. CDR3 nucleotide sequence: TGTGCCAGCTCGTCCGGTTTGGAGCCGAACACTGAAGCTTTCTTT.